The T cell receptor beta chain described here comes from a study of T cells in Graves' hyperthyroidism and ophthalmopathy. Per germline, CDR1 MNHNS and CDR2 SASEGT. The ends were cut back, 4 bases at V and 5 bases at J, with 15 bases in the middle. There are 15 residues in the CDR3. Amplification of TCR beta CDR3 regions was performed using RNA transcripts as template. The HTBI set primed first-round TCR CDR3 RT-PCR. Each CDR3 protein gets one entry after TCRdb re-called the multiplex PCR reads with MiXCR. This table has 350,000 to 400,000 distinct CDR3 sequences, 19% appearing once. The sample taken for sequencing was blood. V and J are TRBV6-1 and TRBJ1-5; D unresolved. This receptor was identified in a young woman with Graves' hyperthyroidism. The DNA of the CDR3 is TGTGCCAGCAGTGGTTTCGGCCAGCTATATCAGCCCCAGCATTTT. Its translation is CASSGFGQLYQPQHF.